The rows below give T cell receptor beta chains drawn from one sample of a study of OX40 agonist ivuxolimab in advanced cancers. Profiling relied on immunoSEQ multiplex PCR, and the TCRdb table lists in-frame clones only, not all of them. Among tens of thousands of clones listed, 80% to 95% were seen once. The material was CD4+ or CD8+ T cells sorted from blood, obtained in a trial of the OX40 agonist ivuxolimab. The source is an adult with an advanced solid tumor such as melanoma, head and neck, liver or kidney cancer. The CDR3 runs from the conserved cysteine through the conserved F or W. The order of the fields is D gene, clone size, J gene, V gene, CDR3 protein, CDR3 DNA. The D gene is left open where the match is weak. Expanded clones are given a class, and other clones once, few, many or no size at all.

>TRBD2|.|TRBJ2-3|TRBV29-1
CSVAGLAGWKVSTDTQYF
TGCAGCGTTGCCGGGTTAGCGGGATGGAAAGTTAGCACAGATACGCAGTATTTT
>.|.|TRBJ2-3|TRBV9
CASSPNYRDTATDTQYF
TGTGCCAGCAGCCCGAACTACCGGGACACCGCGACAGATACGCAGTATTTT
>.|medium-sized|TRBJ1-2|TRBV4-1
CASSQDPGKGYTF
TGCGCCAGCAGCCAAGACCCGGGCAAAGGCTACACCTTC
>TRBD1|.|TRBJ2-1|TRBV30
CAWVGTGVQAPGSYNEQFF
TGTGCCTGGGTAGGGACAGGGGTACAAGCCCCGGGCTCCTACAATGAGCAGTTCTTC
>TRBD2|.|TRBJ2-7|TRBV25-1
CASSEYVAGDSEQYF
TGTGCCAGCAGTGAATACGTAGCGGGAGATTCCGAGCAGTACTTC
>TRBD1|.|TRBJ2-7|TRBV2
CASREGQFRGYEQYF
TGTGCCAGCAGAGAGGGACAGTTCCGAGGCTACGAGCAGTACTTC
>.|.|TRBJ2-3|TRBV21-1
CASSKKRTGGTDTQYF
TGTGCCAGCAGCAAAAAGAGAACAGGGGGCACAGATACGCAGTATTTT
>TRBD2|.|TRBJ2-5|TRBV7-8
CASEREGWETQYF
TGTGCCAGCGAACGGGAGGGTTGGGAGACCCAGTACTTC
>.|.|TRBJ2-7|TRBV9
CASSGSTIPGQGPYEQYF
TGTGCCAGCAGCGGATCGACGATACCGGGACAAGGACCCTACGAGCAGTACTTC
>TRBD2|.|TRBJ2-7|TRBV7-2
CASSLGAGEGEQYF
TGTGCCAGCAGCTTAGGAGCGGGAGAGGGGGAGCAGTACTTC
>.|.|TRBJ1-4|TRBV4-3
CASSPHGGPNEKLFF
TGCGCCAGCAGCCCCCACGGGGGGCCTAATGAAAAACTGTTTTTT